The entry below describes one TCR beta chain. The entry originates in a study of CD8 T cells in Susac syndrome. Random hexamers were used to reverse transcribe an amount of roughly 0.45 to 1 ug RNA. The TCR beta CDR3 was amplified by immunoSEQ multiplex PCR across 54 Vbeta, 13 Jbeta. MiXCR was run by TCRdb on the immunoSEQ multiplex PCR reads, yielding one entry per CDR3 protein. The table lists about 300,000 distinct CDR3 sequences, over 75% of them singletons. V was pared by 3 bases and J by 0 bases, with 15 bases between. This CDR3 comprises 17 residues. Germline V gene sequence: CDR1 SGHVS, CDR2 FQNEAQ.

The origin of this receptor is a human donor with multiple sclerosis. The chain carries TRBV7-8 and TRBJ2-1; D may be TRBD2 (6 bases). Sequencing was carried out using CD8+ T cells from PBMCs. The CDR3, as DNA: TGTGCCAGCAGCTTCCCAGCGGAGGGGACCTCCTACAATGAGCAGTTCTTC. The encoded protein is CASSFPAEGTSYNEQFF. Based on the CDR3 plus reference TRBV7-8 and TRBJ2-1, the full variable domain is GAGVSQSPRYKVAKRGQDVALRCDPISGHVSLFWYQQALGQGPEFLTYFQNEAQLDKSGLPSDRFFAERPEGSVSTLKIQRTQQEDSAVYLCASSFPAEGTSYNEQFFGPGTRLTVL.